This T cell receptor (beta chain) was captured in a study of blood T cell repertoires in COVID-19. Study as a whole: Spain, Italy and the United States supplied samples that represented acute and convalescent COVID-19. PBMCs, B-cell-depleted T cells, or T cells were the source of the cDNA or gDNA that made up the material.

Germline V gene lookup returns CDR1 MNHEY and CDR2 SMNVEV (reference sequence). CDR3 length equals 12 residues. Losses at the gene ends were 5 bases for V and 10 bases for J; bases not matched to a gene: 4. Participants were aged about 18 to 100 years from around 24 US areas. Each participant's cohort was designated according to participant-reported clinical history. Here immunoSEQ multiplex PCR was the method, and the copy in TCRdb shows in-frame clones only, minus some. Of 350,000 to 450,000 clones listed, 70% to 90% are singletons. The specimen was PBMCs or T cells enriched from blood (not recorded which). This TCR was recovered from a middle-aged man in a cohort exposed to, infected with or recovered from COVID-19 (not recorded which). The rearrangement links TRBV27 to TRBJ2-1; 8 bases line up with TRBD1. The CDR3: CASSGQGLEQFF. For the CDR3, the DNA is TGTGCCAGCAGTGGACAGGGATTAGAGCAGTTCTTC.